The 11 T cell receptor beta chains below were found in one sample sequenced in a study of T cells in localized non-small cell lung cancer (dated by TCRdb to the early 2020s). Preparation of the library involved the immunoSEQ multiplex PCR assay. The source is immuneACCESS, and TCRdb retained only in-frame sequences with V and J called. Part of the clones is not carried over; for the studies checked, unresolved V genes explain less than half of this, and the remainder is unexplained. Here the sample has more than 7,500 clones; approximately 90% occur a single time. The ten top clones hold approximately 7.5% of the sample. Sequenced here: peripheral blood, sampled before any cancer treatment. The receptors stem from a woman between 35 and 70 years old with stage I squamous cell lung carcinoma.

The chain combines TRBV29-1 with TRBJ1-2, with D maybe TRBD1 (5 bases). With 7 bases removed from V and 4 bases from J, the gap between germline ends came to 13 bases. The germline V gene has CDR1 SQVTM and CDR2 ANQGSEA. The CDR3 has 12 amino acids. CDR3 sequence reads: CSAKTQGYGYTF. The CDR3 DNA reads TGCAGCGCTAAAACCCAGGGCTATGGCTACACCTTC.

The rearrangement joins TRBV25-1 to TRBJ2-5; D unresolved. Trimming took 6 bases from V and 2 from J, leaving 13 bases between them. The CDR3 runs 14 residues. In germline, CDR1 is MGHDK, CDR2 SYGVNS. CDR3 nucleotides: TGTGCCAGCAGCGATGGACGGATACAAGAGACCCAGTACTTC. Amino acid sequence: CASSDGRIQETQYF.

The gene calls are TRBV2 and TRBJ2-5; perhaps TRBD1 as D (5 bases). This CDR3 is built from 15 residues. Germline V gene sequence: CDR1 SNHLY, CDR2 FYNNEI. Trimming cost V 2 bases and J 1 base, with 11 bases left between them. The CDR3 loop is CASSEQGRVQETQYF. In DNA form, the CDR3 reads TGTGCCAGCAGTGAACAGGGCCGAGTCCAAGAGACCCAGTACTTC.

The V gene is TRBV30, the J gene TRBJ2-7; possible D gene TRBD2, 6 bases. V was trimmed by 1 base and J by 4 bases, leaving 14 bases between them. The CDR3 contains 14 residues. Germline V gene sequence: CDR1 GTSNPN, CDR2 SVGIG (reference sequence). CDR3 region: CAWSGLAEGYEQYF. DNA for the CDR3: TGTGCCTGGAGTGGCCTTGCGGAGGGTTACGAGCAGTACTTC.

The chain couples TRBV5-6 to TRBJ2-5; 10 bases match TRBD1. CDR3 length: 16 residues. V trimming: 3 bases; J trimming: 3 bases; junction bases outside the gene matches: 8. Germline V gives CDR1 SGHDT, CDR2 YYEEEE. CDR3 DNA: TGTGCCAGCAGCTCACTTGACAGGGGGCTTGAAGAGACCCAGTACTTC. It is translated as CASSSLDRGLEETQYF. Using reference TRBV5-6 and TRBJ2-5 for the parts outside the CDR3, the full variable domain is DAGVTQSPTHLIKTRGQQVTLRCSPKSGHDTVSWYQQALGQGPQFIFQYYEEEERQRGNFPDRFSGHQFPNYSSELNVNALLLGDSALYLCASSSLDRGLEETQYFGPGTRLLVL.

The chain employs TRBV18 and TRBJ1-6; 8 bases align to TRBD1. The CDR3 is 17 residues long. The V gene's germline CDR1 is KGHSH and CDR2 LQKENI. V shed 0 bases, J shed 4 bases, and the junction held 5 bases outside the gene matches. Here the CDR3 reads CASSPPRTGWYNSPLHF. CDR3 sequence (DNA): TGTGCCAGCTCACCACCTAGGACAGGGTGGTATAATTCACCCCTCCACTTT.

V usage is TRBV7-9 and J usage is TRBJ2-5; no clear D. CDR1 is SEHNR and CDR2 is FQNEAQ in the germline V gene (reference sequence). The CDR3 has 12 residues. The V end was cut by 4 bases, the J end by 6 bases, with 9 bases between. CDR3 coding DNA: TGTGCCAGCAGCTCCTCTGGACAGACCCAGTACTTC. Translating gives CASSSSGQTQYF.

V usage is TRBV9 and J usage is TRBJ2-1; TRBD2 matches at 7 bases. V was clipped by 4 bases and J by 4 bases; unmatched bases: 11. The CDR3 is made up of 16 amino acids. Germline V gives CDR1 SGDLS, CDR2 YYNGEE. The CDR3 is CASSPGGGGGYNEQFF. CDR3 bases: TGTGCCAGCAGCCCGGGCGGCGGCGGGGGATACAATGAGCAGTTCTTC.

The chain joins TRBV5-1 to TRBJ2-2; no clear D. Germline V lookup: CDR1 SGHRS, CDR2 YFSETQ. The V and J ends lost 4 bases and 2 bases respectively, with 3 bases between them. The CDR3 spans 12 residues. CDR3 sequence: CASSVNTGELFF. As DNA, the CDR3 is TGCGCCAGCAGCGTTAACACCGGGGAGCTGTTTTTT.

The J gene is TRBJ2-7, the V gene TRBV5-1, with D perhaps TRBD2 (7 bases). The CDR3 runs 15 residues. Per the germline V gene, CDR1 is SGHRS and CDR2 is YFSETQ. V lost 0 bases and J 3 bases, leaving 13 bases between the germline ends. For the CDR3, the DNA is TGCGCCAGCAGCTTGGAGAGGGGGGGCCTCTACGAGCAGTACTTC. It is translated as CASSLERGGLYEQYF.

J is TRBJ1-1 and V is TRBV10-2; unclear D gene. CDR1 WSHSY and CDR2 SAAADI come from the germline V gene. Deletions cut 5 bases from V and 7 bases from J, with 11 bases between. This CDR3 region has 12 residues. CDR3 coding DNA: TGCGCCAGCAGTTGGACGGCAGATGAAGCTTTCTTT. It encodes CASSWTADEAFF.